This entry concerns a single T cell receptor beta chain. This entry comes from a study of blood T cell repertoires in COVID-19. About the study: Spain, Italy and the United States supplied samples that represented acute and convalescent COVID-19. T cells, B-cell-depleted T cells, or PBMCs provided the cDNA or gDNA that served as material.

Participants' own reports of clinical history determined their cohort assignment. The protocol was immunoSEQ multiplex PCR, while the TCRdb copy is restricted to in-frame clones and leaves out a portion. The table lists 490,000 or so clones, more than 85% of them singletons. Trimming took off 5 bases at V and 8 bases at J, with 10 bases between the two ends. There are 13 residues in the CDR3. The germline CDR1 and CDR2 sequences are SGHVS and FQNEAQ. The genes are TRBV7-8 and TRBJ1-6; tentatively, D is TRBD1 (5 bases). The sequence came from a woman in her sixties or seventies who had recovered from COVID-19. The material sequenced was PBMCs or T cells enriched from blood (not recorded which). The CDR3 DNA sequence: TGTGCCAGCAGCCTCAAACAGGATTCACCCCTCCACTTT. The encoded protein is CASSLKQDSPLHF.